The rows below give T cell receptor beta chains drawn from one sample of a study of T cells in Graves' hyperthyroidism and ophthalmopathy. TCRdb re-derived calls from the multiplex PCR reads in MiXCR, one entry per CDR3 protein. The top ten hold roughly 8.2% of the sample, which has 600,000 or so distinct CDR3 sequences, approximately 44% seen once. Sequenced material: peripheral blood or thyroid tissue (not recorded which). These receptors came from a woman aged 18-29 years with Graves' hyperthyroidism. Both conserved end residues are part of each CDR3. A D gene is named only where the DNA matches it firmly. Size is stated for part of the rows, as once, few or many counts, or as a class when the clone is expanded.

TRBJ1-2	15	TRBV13	.	.	TGTGCCAGCAGCTTAGGGCCGCGACAGGTCTATGGCTACACCTTC	CASSLGPRQVYGYTF
TRBJ1-5	15	TRBV6-4	few	TRBD1	TGTGCCAGCAGTTACTCAGGGGGGGGAAATCAGCCCCAGCATTTT	CASSYSGGGNQPQHF
TRBJ2-5	13	TRBV6-5	.	.	TGTGCCAGCACCCTTAGCGGCCAAGAGACCCAGTACTTC	CASTLSGQETQYF
TRBJ2-3	15	TRBV7-8	.	TRBD2	TGTGCCAGCAGCGGTAAAGCGGGGTACACAGATACGCAGTATTTT	CASSGKAGYTDTQYF
TRBJ2-5	14	TRBV7-9	.	TRBD2	TGTGCCAGCAGCTTAAGCGGGGGGAAAGAGACCCAGTACTTC	CASSLSGGKETQYF
TRBJ1-2	16	TRBV12-3/TRBV12-4	.	.	TGTGCCAGCAGTTTAGCCCCCTTGGCGGGGAAGCATGGCTACACCTTC	CASSLAPLAGKHGYTF
TRBJ1-1	14	TRBV7-9	few	.	TGTGCCAGCAGCCCCTGGGGCCCTAACACTGAAGCTTTCTTT	CASSPWGPNTEAFF
TRBJ1-6	15	TRBV9	.	TRBD1	TGTGCCGAGAGGGCCGACAGGGCTGGCAATTCACCCCTCCACTTT	CAERADRAGNSPLHF
TRBJ2-5	14	TRBV10-3	many	TRBD1	TGTGCCATCAGGGACAGGTATTTTGCGGAGACCCAGTACTTC	CAIRDRYFAETQYF
TRBJ2-5	15	TRBV10-3	.	TRBD1	TGTGCCATCAGCAGCAGACAGGGGAGCGAGGAGACCCAGTACTTC	CAISSRQGSEETQYF
TRBJ1-4	14	TRBV9	.	.	TGTGCCAGCAGCGTAGGAGGGCCGGGGGAAAAACTGTTTTTT	CASSVGGPGEKLFF
TRBJ1-3	17	TRBV7-8	few	.	TGTGCCAGCAGCCGCTACATTGACAGTCCCTCTGGAAACACCATATATTTT	CASSRYIDSPSGNTIYF
TRBJ2-5	14	TRBV7-2	once	.	TGTGCCAGCAGCTCCGACGACAGTCAAGAGACCCAGTACTTC	CASSSDDSQETQYF
TRBJ1-3	12	TRBV10-3	.	TRBD1	TGTGCCGCACAGGGGACTGGAAACACCATATATTTT	CAAQGTGNTIYF
TRBJ2-7	16	TRBV15	few	.	TGTGCCACCAGCACGAACCGCGACAGGAGTGAGTACGAGCAGTACTTC	CATSTNRDRSEYEQYF
TRBJ2-2	12	TRBV10-3	few	.	TGTGCCATCTTGAAGGTTCCCGGGGAGCTGTTTTTT	CAILKVPGELFF
TRBJ1-5	17	TRBV24-1	few	TRBD1	TGTGCCAGCAGTGGGCGACTTGGGACAGGCCGCAATCAGCCCCAGCATTTT	CASSGRLGTGRNQPQHF
TRBJ2-7	13	TRBV29-1	.	.	TGCAGCGGCGGTCGGTCCAAGAACTACGAGCAGTACTTC	CSGGRSKNYEQYF
TRBJ2-7	13	TRBV24-1	many	.	TGTGCCACCAGTGATGGAGTCCTCCTCGAGCAGTACTTC	CATSDGVLLEQYF
TRBJ1-2	13	TRBV29-1	once	.	TGCAGCGTTGAACGGGGGTCTAACTATGGCTACACCTTC	CSVERGSNYGYTF
TRBJ2-7	13	TRBV29-1	.	.	TGCAGCTTGGATAGCGGAGCTCCCCGCGAGCAGTACTTC	CSLDSGAPREQYF
TRBJ2-7	13	TRBV2	many	.	TGTGCCAGCAGGGAAGGACTTCGTGGTGAGCAGTACTTC	CASREGLRGEQYF
TRBJ1-5	15	TRBV5-1	few	.	TGCGCCAGCAGCGCCCGGGGGGATCGCAATCAGCCCCAGCATTTT	CASSARGDRNQPQHF
TRBJ1-1	14	TRBV9	few	.	TGTGCCAGCAGCCCCTACGGGGGCAACACTGAAGCTTTCTTT	CASSPYGGNTEAFF
TRBJ2-7	17	TRBV6-4	.	TRBD2	TGTGCCAGCAGTTACAGGACTAGCCGACTACTTCCCTACGAGCAGTACTTC	CASSYRTSRLLPYEQYF